The clone carrying this T cell receptor beta chain was found a few times. What it binds is not known. Mouse gene names apply. The read terminates 4 residues ahead of where the CDR3 ends, so the germline J gene completes it. The data are from a study of CD8+ T cells in alopecia areata. At the level of the study: Grafts of skin from C3H/HeJ donors aged roughly 6-13 months with spontaneous alopecia went to female C3H/HeJ mice aged 7-10 weeks.

The CDR3 spans 13 residues. CDR1 FNHDT and CDR2 SITEND come from the germline V gene (reference sequence). Once RNA had been extracted, it was reverse transcribed into cDNA to act as the sequencing template. Repertoires were generated with immunoSEQ multiplex PCR, while TCRdb's copy carries only in-frame clones and drops some. Sampling found about 120,000 clones, none seen once. Study-wide results and limits: Scalp specimens additionally yield sequences from normal skin's resident alphabeta T cells. Higher clonality and more expanded CD8+ clones appeared in lesional than normal scalp.

This TCR was recovered from a C3H/HeJ mouse with alopecia areata. The mice in this strain carry MHC haplotype H2-k. The rearrangement uses TRBV19 and TRBJ2-7; possible D gene TRBD2, 6 bases. The sample taken for sequencing was lesional skin. CDR3 sequence: CASSIWGTYEQYF. The CDR3 bases that were read are TGTGCCAGCAGTATATGGGGGACTTAT.